This TCR beta chain came from a study of T-cell memory formation after mild COVID-19. A single record per CDR3 protein comes from TCRdb applying MiXCR to the 5' RACE reads. This table holds approximately 290,000 distinct CDR3 sequences, approximately 15% found once. Findings and limits, study-wide: Clones contracting over day 15 to 85 were CD4/CD8 balanced, with later expanders leaning CD4+. CD4+ contracting clones were mainly CM and EM; CD8+ ones, EMRA.

The table lists this clonotype with a few counts. Its antigen is unidentified. The CDR3 extends over 17 amino acids. CDR1 and CDR2 (germline): DFQATT, SNEGSKA (reference sequence). V lost 3 bases to trimming and J lost 6 bases; unmatched junction nucleotides: 15. The specimen sequenced was PBMCs or a T cell subset sorted from them (not recorded which). This sequence was found in a man aged 18 to 29 who had mild COVID-19 (a few samples of this study predate the infection). Cell type and time point are not known. The chain recombines TRBV20-1 with TRBJ2-1; 9 nucleotides align to TRBD2. The CDR3 sequence is CSASKVGGGALGNEQFF. As DNA, the CDR3 is TGCAGTGCTAGCAAAGTTGGCGGGGGGGCCTTGGGCAATGAGCAGTTCTTC.